The T cell receptor (beta chain) under discussion was sequenced for a study of T cell responses to AZD1222 COVID-19 vaccine. The ends were cut back, 6 bases at V and 2 bases at J, with 16 bases in the middle. Germline loops: CDR1 MNHEY, CDR2 SVGEGT. There are 15 residues in the CDR3. Overall study results and limits: CD4 TCRs linked to vaccination spanned spike, dominating at 160-218 and 743-854. Just six AZD1222 recipients tested seropositive at baseline. Nearly half of the spike-specific TCRs reportedly recognize variant regions that carry no mutations. Repertoires were obtained only post-peak T cell response.

In the case of this clone: The antigen remains unidentified.

Profiled with immunoSEQ multiplex PCR; TCRdb holds only in-frame clones, not every one. This table has about 110,000 clones, more than 75% appearing once. This clonotype originated in an adult in good health. The rearrangement links TRBV6-2 or TRBV6-3 to TRBJ1-1; D is unresolved. The sequencing used peripheral blood, collected on day 0 of AZD1222 vaccination. The CDR3 bases are TGTGCCAGCAGCCTCATCGGAGCGGGAAACACTGAAGCTTTCTTT. It encodes CASSLIGAGNTEAFF.